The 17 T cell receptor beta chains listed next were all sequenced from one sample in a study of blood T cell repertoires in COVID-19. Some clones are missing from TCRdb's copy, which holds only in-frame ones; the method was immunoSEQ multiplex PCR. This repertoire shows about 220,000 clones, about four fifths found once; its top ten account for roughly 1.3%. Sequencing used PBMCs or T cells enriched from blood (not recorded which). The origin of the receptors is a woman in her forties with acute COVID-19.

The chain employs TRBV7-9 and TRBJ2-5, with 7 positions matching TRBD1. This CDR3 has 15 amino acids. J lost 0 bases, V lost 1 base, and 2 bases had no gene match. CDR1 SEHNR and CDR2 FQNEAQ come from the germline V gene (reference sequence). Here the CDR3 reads CASSLGGTDQETQYF. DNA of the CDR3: TGTGCCAGCAGCTTAGGAGGGACAGACCAAGAGACCCAGTACTTC.

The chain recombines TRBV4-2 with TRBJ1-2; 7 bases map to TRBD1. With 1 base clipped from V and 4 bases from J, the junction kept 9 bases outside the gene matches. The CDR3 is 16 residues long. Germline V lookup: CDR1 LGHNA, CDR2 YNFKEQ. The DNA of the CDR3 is TGTGCCAGCAGCCAAGGCCGAACAGGGGCCCTCTATGGCTACACCTTC. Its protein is CASSQGRTGALYGYTF.

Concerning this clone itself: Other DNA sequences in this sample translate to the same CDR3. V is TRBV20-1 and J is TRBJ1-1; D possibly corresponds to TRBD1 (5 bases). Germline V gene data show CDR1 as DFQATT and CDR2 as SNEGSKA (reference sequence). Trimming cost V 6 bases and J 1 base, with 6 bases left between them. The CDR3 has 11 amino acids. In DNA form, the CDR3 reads TGCAGTGCCAGGGAGAACACTGAAGCTTTCTTT. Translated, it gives CSARENTEAFF.

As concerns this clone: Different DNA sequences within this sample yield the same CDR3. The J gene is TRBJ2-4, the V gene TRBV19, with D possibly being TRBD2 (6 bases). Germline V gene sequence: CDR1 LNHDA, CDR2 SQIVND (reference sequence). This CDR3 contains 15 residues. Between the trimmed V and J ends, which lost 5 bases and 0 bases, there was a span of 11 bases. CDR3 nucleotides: TGTGCCAGTAGTTGGGGGGAGCGAGCCAAAAACATTCAGTACTTC. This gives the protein CASSWGERAKNIQYF.

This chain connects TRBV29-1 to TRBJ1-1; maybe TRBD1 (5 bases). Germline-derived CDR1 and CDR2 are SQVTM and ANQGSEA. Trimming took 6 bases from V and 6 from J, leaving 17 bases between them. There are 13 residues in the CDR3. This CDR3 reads CSVARGGRAEAFF. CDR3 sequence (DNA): TGCAGCGTCGCGAGGGGAGGGAGGGCTGAAGCTTTCTTT.

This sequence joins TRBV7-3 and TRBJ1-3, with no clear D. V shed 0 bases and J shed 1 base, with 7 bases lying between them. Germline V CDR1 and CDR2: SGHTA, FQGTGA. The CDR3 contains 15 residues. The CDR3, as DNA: TGTGCCAGCAGCTTAACGGCCGGGTCTGGAAACACCATATATTTT. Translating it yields CASSLTAGSGNTIYF.

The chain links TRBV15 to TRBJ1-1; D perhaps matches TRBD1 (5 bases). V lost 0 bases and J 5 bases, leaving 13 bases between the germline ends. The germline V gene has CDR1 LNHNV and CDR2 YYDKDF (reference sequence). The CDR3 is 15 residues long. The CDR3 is CATSRDFWGETEAFF. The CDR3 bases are TGTGCCACCAGCAGAGATTTCTGGGGCGAAACTGAAGCTTTCTTT.

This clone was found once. CDR3 nucleotides: TGTGCCAGCAGTGAAGAGGACAGGGGGATTTACGAGCAGTACTTC. Protein sequence: CASSEEDRGIYEQYF. This chain connects TRBV6-1 to TRBJ2-7; the match to TRBD1 covers 10 bases. The CDR3 is 15 residues long. CDR1 and CDR2 (germline): MNHNS, SASEGT. After removal of 1 base from V and 4 bases from J, the junction contained 4 bases not matched to a gene.

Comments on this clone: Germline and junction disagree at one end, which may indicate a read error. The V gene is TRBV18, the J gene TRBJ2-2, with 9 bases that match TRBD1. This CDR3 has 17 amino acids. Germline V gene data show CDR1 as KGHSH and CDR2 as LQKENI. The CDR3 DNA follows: TGTGCCAGCTCACCACCGACGGGACAGGGAATCACCGGGAAGCTGTTTTTT. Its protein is CASSPPTGQGITGKLFF.

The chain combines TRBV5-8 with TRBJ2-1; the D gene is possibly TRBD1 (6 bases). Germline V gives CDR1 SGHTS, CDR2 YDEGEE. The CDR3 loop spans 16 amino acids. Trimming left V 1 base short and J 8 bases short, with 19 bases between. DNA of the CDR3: TGTGCCAGCAGCTTGATACAGGGATTCCAGGGCGATGAGCAGTTCTTC. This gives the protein CASSLIQGFQGDEQFF.

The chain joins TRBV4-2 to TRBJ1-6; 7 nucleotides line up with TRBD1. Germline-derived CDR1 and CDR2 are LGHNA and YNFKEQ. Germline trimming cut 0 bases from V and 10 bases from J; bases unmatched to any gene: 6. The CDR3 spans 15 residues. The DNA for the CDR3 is TGTGCCAGCAGCCAAGATATAAAGGGGGCATCACCCCTCCACTTT. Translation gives CASSQDIKGASPLHF.

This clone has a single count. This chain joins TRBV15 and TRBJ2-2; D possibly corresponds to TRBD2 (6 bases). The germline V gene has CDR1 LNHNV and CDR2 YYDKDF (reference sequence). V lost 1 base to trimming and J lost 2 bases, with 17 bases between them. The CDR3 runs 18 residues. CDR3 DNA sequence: TGTGCCACCAGCAGAGTCTTGTATTCGGGGGATAACACCGGGGAGCTGTTTTTT. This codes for CATSRVLYSGDNTGELFF.

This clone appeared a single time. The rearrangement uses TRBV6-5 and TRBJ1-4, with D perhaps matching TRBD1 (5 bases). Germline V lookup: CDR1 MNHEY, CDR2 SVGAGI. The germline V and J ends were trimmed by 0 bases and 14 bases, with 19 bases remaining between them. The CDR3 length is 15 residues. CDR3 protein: CASSYSNPRTNSLFF. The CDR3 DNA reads TGTGCCAGCAGTTACTCGAATCCCAGGACAAACAGCCTGTTTTTT.

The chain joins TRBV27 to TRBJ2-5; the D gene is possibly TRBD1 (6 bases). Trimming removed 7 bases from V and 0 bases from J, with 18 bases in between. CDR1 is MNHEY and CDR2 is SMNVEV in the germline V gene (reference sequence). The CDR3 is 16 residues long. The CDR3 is CASTPPPGTNQETQYF. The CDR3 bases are TGTGCCAGCACCCCTCCCCCCGGGACAAACCAAGAGACCCAGTACTTC.

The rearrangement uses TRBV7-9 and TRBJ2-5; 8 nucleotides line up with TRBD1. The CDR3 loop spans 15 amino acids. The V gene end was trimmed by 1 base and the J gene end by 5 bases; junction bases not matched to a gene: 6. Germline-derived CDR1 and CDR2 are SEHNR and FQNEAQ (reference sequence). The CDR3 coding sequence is TGTGCCAGCAGCTTAGTCGGGACAGGTCCGGAGACCCAGTACTTC. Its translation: CASSLVGTGPETQYF.

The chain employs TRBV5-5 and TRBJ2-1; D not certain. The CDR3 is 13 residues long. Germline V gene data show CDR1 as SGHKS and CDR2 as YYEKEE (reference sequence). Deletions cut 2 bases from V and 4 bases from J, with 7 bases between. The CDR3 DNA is TGTGCCAGCAGCTTATCAGATTACAATGAGCAGTTCTTC. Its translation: CASSLSDYNEQFF. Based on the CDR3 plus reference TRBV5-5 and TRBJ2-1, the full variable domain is DAGVTQSPTHLIKTRGQQVTLRCSPISGHKSVSWYQQVLGQGPQFIFQYYEKEERGRGNFPDRFSARQFPNYSSELNVNALLLGDSALYLCASSLSDYNEQFFGPGTRLTVL.

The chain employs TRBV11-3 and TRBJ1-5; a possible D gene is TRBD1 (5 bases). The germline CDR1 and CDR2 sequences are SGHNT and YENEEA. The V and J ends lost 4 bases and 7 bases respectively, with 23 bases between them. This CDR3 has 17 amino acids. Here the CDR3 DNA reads TGTGCCAGCAGCTCCCAGTACCCTTACAGGATTGGGCAGCCCCAGCATTTT. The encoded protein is CASSSQYPYRIGQPQHF.